This passage covers 32 T cell receptor beta chains from one sample sequenced in a study of blood T cell repertoires in COVID-19. Libraries were prepared by immunoSEQ multiplex PCR; TCRdb keeps only in-frame clonotypes and omits some of them. This sample has 99,000 or so clones, with 65% to 90% found just once. Sequencing used peripheral blood. Receptors originate from a man in his sixties with acute or convalescent COVID-19.

V is TRBV28 and J is TRBJ2-2; 11 positions match TRBD1. Per germline, CDR1 MDHEN and CDR2 SYDVKM. V was clipped by 3 bases and J by 5 bases; unmatched bases: 8. This CDR3 comprises 17 residues. Written as DNA, the CDR3 is TGTGCCAGCAGTTTGCTACTCGGACAGGGGGCAACCGGGGAGCTGTTTTTT. Translated, it gives CASSLLLGQGATGELFF.

V is TRBV5-1 and J is TRBJ2-7; 10 nucleotides agree with TRBD1. Germline V gene lookup returns CDR1 SGHRS and CDR2 YFSETQ. The CDR3 runs to 13 residues. V lost 4 bases to trimming and J lost 7 bases; unmatched junction nucleotides: 5. DNA for the CDR3: TGCGCCAGCAGCGGGGGACAGGGGCGGGAGCAGTACTTC. It specifies CASSGGQGREQYF.

The rearrangement joins TRBV9 to TRBJ2-2; 7 bases align to TRBD2. V lost 5 bases and J lost 5; bases outside the gene matches: 6. The CDR3 is 14 amino acids. Germline CDR1 reads SGDLS; CDR2 reads YYNGEE. The CDR3 sequence is CASRGLEETGELFF. In DNA form, the CDR3 reads TGTGCCAGCAGAGGACTAGAAGAAACCGGGGAGCTGTTTTTT.

The V call is TRBV2, the J call TRBJ1-5; D call uncertain. CDR3 length: 14 amino acids. V lost 3 bases to trimming and J lost 5 bases, with 11 bases between them. The germline gives CDR1 SNHLY, CDR2 FYNNEI. CDR3 sequence: CASSDWGVYQPQHF. The DNA of the CDR3 is TGTGCCAGCAGTGATTGGGGAGTATATCAGCCCCAGCATTTT.

The chain employs TRBV11-2 and TRBJ2-7, with a weak D call TRBD1 (5 bases). The germline V and J ends were trimmed by 0 bases and 3 bases, with 12 bases remaining between them. In germline, CDR1 is SGHAT, CDR2 FQNNGV. The CDR3 sequence is 15 residues long. CDR3 loop: CASSLDRQTHYEQYF. The CDR3 DNA is TGTGCCAGCAGCTTAGATAGACAGACCCACTACGAGCAGTACTTC.

The chain is built from TRBV28 and TRBJ2-3; 12 bases fit TRBD1. The CDR3 is made up of 15 amino acids. Germline values: CDR1 MDHEN, CDR2 SYDVKM. Losses at the gene ends were 3 bases for V and 5 bases for J; bases not matched to a gene: 3. The chain's CDR3 is CASSFGTGGRDTQYF. The CDR3 nucleotides read TGTGCCAGCAGTTTTGGGACAGGGGGCAGAGATACGCAGTATTTT.

The gene calls are TRBV5-1 and TRBJ2-3; D may be TRBD1 (7 bases). Per the germline V gene, CDR1 is SGHRS and CDR2 is YFSETQ. Trimming shortened V by 0 bases and J by 4 bases, and 12 bases separated the two germline ends. The CDR3 totals 15 residues. The DNA for the CDR3 is TGCGCCAGCAGCTTGGTTCCAGGGGGGTCAGATACGCAGTATTTT. This codes for CASSLVPGGSDTQYF.

The chain links TRBV28 to TRBJ2-1; D remains ambiguous. CDR3 size: 16 residues. From germline, CDR1 is MDHEN and CDR2 SYDVKM. V lost 5 bases and J lost 1, with 15 bases in between. The CDR3 DNA follows: TGTGCCAGCAGTATTGCAGGTGCCAATTCCTACAATGAGCAGTTCTTC. Translation: CASSIAGANSYNEQFF. Looking up the rest from reference TRBV28 and TRBJ2-1 gives the full variable domain: DVKVTQSSRYLVKRTGEKVFLECVQDMDHENMFWYRQDPGLGLRLIYFSYDVKMKEKGDIPEGYSVSREKKERFSLILESASTNQTSMYLCASSIAGANSYNEQFFGPGTRLTVL.

This chain connects TRBV19 to TRBJ1-1; no firm D call. Trimming left V 2 bases short and J 4 bases short, with 5 bases between. Germline CDR1 is LNHDA and CDR2 is SQIVND (reference sequence). The length of the CDR3 is 12 residues. The DNA for the CDR3 is TGTGCCAGTAGTATACGGGGCACTGAAGCTTTCTTT. It codes for CASSIRGTEAFF.

This clone turned up a few times. This sequence joins TRBV9 and TRBJ1-1; TRBD1 aligns across 9 bases. CDR1 is SGDLS and CDR2 is YYNGEE in the germline V gene. V dropped 1 base and J dropped 1; count of bases not matched to a gene: 2. This CDR3 is 15 amino acids long. The CDR3: CASSVPGQGNTEAFF. The CDR3 DNA is TGTGCCAGCAGCGTACCGGGACAGGGGAACACTGAAGCTTTCTTT.

V gene TRBV4-2 combines with J gene TRBJ2-7; the D is unclear. CDR1 and CDR2 (germline): LGHNA, YNFKEQ. Trimming left V 1 base short and J 3 bases short, with 13 bases between. There are 15 residues in the CDR3. The CDR3 region has the DNA TGTGCCAGCAGCCAAGTAGTGGGCCAGCTCTACGAGCAGTACTTC. Amino acid sequence: CASSQVVGQLYEQYF.

The CDR3 bases are TGTGCCAGCAGCGGTGGGACAGGGTTTAATGAAAAACTGTTTTTT. Residues: CASSGGTGFNEKLFF. This chain joins TRBV5-6 and TRBJ1-4; 9 bases map to TRBD1. Germline lookup yields CDR1 SGHDT and CDR2 YYEEEE. This CDR3 is built from 15 residues. Trimming removed 4 bases from V and 4 bases from J; junction bases left unmatched: 5.

The chain couples TRBV10-2 to TRBJ2-3; TRBD2 matches 9 bases. Germline CDR1 reads WSHSY; CDR2 reads SAAADI. The CDR3 loop spans 15 amino acids. The trim removed 7 bases at V and 2 bases at J, leaving 7 bases unmatched. CDR3 region: CASTQAGGFTDTQYF. CDR3 sequence (DNA): TGCGCCAGCACTCAAGCGGGGGGTTTCACAGATACGCAGTATTTT.

This chain links TRBV28 with TRBJ2-7; TRBD1 is a possible D gene (5 bases). This CDR3 spans 14 amino acids. Trimming pared 3 bases from V and 1 base from J, leaving 10 bases between. Germline V gene sequence: CDR1 MDHEN, CDR2 SYDVKM. The CDR3 here is CASSFPPGSYEQYF. CDR3 nucleotide sequence: TGTGCCAGCAGTTTCCCGCCAGGGTCCTACGAGCAGTACTTC.

The V call is TRBV6-5, the J call TRBJ2-7; 8 bases are shared with TRBD2. Germline V CDR1 and CDR2: MNHEY, SVGAGI. The CDR3 length is 15 residues. Trimming took 4 bases from V and 3 from J; bases not matched to a gene: 8. This chain's CDR3 is CASSFHERGFYEQYF. DNA of the CDR3: TGTGCCAGCAGTTTTCATGAGCGGGGGTTCTACGAGCAGTACTTC.

This chain joins TRBV2 and TRBJ1-2; unclear D gene. CDR1 is SNHLY, CDR2 FYNNEI, per germline. V gave up 2 bases and J gave up 5 bases, with 12 bases separating them. This CDR3 comprises 14 residues. DNA for the CDR3: TGTGCCAGCAGTGAACATCCCAGGATATATGGCTACACCTTC. It specifies CASSEHPRIYGYTF.

This sequence joins TRBV19 and TRBJ2-1; TRBD2 aligns across 10 bases. V lost 3 bases to trimming and J lost 6 bases; unmatched junction nucleotides: 8. From germline, CDR1 is LNHDA and CDR2 SQIVND (reference sequence). CDR3 length: 16 amino acids. For the CDR3, the DNA is TGTGCCAGTAGTATCCCAGCAGCGGGAGGGGCCAATGAGCAGTTCTTC. This gives the protein CASSIPAAGGANEQFF. Full variable domain (rest looked up from reference TRBV19 and TRBJ2-1): DGGITQSPKYLFRKEGQNVTLSCEQNLNHDAMYWYRQDPGQGLRLIYYSQIVNDFQKGDIAEGYSVSREKKESFPLTVTSAQKNPTAFYLCASSIPAAGGANEQFFGPGTRLTVL.

V usage is TRBV18 and J usage is TRBJ2-5, with D unresolved. There are 12 residues in the CDR3. V dropped 2 bases and J dropped 3 bases, with 4 bases sitting between them. CDR1 and CDR2 from the germline V gene are KGHSH and LQKENI. The CDR3 loop is CASSPGEETQYF. The DNA for the CDR3 is TGTGCCAGCTCACCAGGAGAAGAGACCCAGTACTTC.

The chain joins TRBV12-3 or TRBV12-4 to TRBJ1-5, with TRBD1 as a possible D gene (6 bases). Trimming took off 7 bases at V and 2 bases at J, with 9 bases between the two ends. This CDR3 comprises 13 residues. Here the CDR3 DNA reads TGTGCCAGCACTCCAGGGGGCAATCAGCCCCAGCATTTT. Translated: CASTPGGNQPQHF.

J is TRBJ1-5 and V is TRBV9, with D hard to call. V was cut by 0 bases and J by 2 bases, with 3 bases left in between. The CDR3 spans 13 residues. CDR1 SGDLS and CDR2 YYNGEE come from the germline V gene. CDR3 in amino acids: CASSVAGNQPQHF. The CDR3 coding sequence is TGTGCCAGCAGCGTAGCTGGCAATCAGCCCCAGCATTTT.

The chain combines TRBV11-1 with TRBJ2-3; 8 positions match TRBD2. V shed 5 bases, J shed 2 bases, and the junction held 9 bases outside the gene matches. CDR1 and CDR2 from the germline V gene are SGHAT and FQDESV (reference sequence). The CDR3 has 16 amino acids. In DNA form, the CDR3 reads TGTGCCAGCAGCCTCCGAGGAGCGGGGGACACAGATACGCAGTATTTT. The encoded protein is CASSLRGAGDTDTQYF.

V gene TRBV28 combines with J gene TRBJ1-1; D may be TRBD1 (6 bases). The CDR3 runs to 15 residues. Germline CDR1 MDHEN, CDR2 SYDVKM. Between the trimmed V and J ends, which lost 11 bases and 0 bases, there was a span of 19 bases. The CDR3 here is CAGKGQGTMNTEAFF. The CDR3 region has the DNA TGTGCCGGCAAGGGGCAGGGGACGATGAACACTGAAGCTTTCTTT.

The chain has TRBV6-5 and TRBJ1-5; TRBD1 matches at 9 bases. J gave up 3 bases and V 4 bases, and 4 bases lay outside the gene matches. Germline lookup yields CDR1 MNHEY and CDR2 SVGAGI. This CDR3 region has 15 residues. The chain's CDR3 is CASSLNRGPNQPQHF. The CDR3 DNA reads as TGTGCCAGCAGTTTAAACAGGGGGCCCAATCAGCCCCAGCATTTT.

The chain combines TRBV19 with TRBJ1-5, with D perhaps matching TRBD1 (6 bases). The V gene lost 1 base and the J gene lost 2 bases, with 12 bases spanning the gap. Per germline, CDR1 LNHDA and CDR2 SQIVND (reference sequence). This CDR3 contains 16 residues. The CDR3 sequence is CASSIVAGARNQPQHF. CDR3 sequence (DNA): TGTGCCAGTAGTATAGTAGCAGGGGCACGCAATCAGCCCCAGCATTTT.

The chain carries TRBV30 and TRBJ2-7; 8 nucleotides agree with TRBD1. Trimming cost V 5 bases and J 6 bases; bases outside gene matches: 3. The CDR3 runs to 11 residues. Germline V lookup: CDR1 GTSNPN, CDR2 SVGIG (reference sequence). CDR3 DNA sequence: TGTGCCTGGGAAACAGGGGGCGAGCAGTACTTC. This encodes CAWETGGEQYF.

V usage is TRBV7-9 and J usage is TRBJ2-1; TRBD2 matches at 13 bases. Germline assignment: CDR1 SEHNR and CDR2 FQNEAQ (reference sequence). This CDR3 contains 18 residues. V trimming: 8 bases; J trimming: 6 bases; junction bases outside the gene matches: 16. CDR3 DNA sequence: TGTGCCAGCGAATTAGGCGCAGGGGGGACTAGCGGGACCAATGAGCAGTTCTTC. Its translation: CASELGAGGTSGTNEQFF.

This clone was seen more than once but under ten times. The chain uses TRBV10-2 and TRBJ1-1; 8 positions match TRBD1. The CDR3 totals 14 residues. J was trimmed by 3 bases and V by 7 bases; bases with no gene match: 7. CDR1 WSHSY and CDR2 SAAADI come from the germline V gene. The CDR3 protein is CASTSTGEYTEAFF. Here the CDR3 DNA reads TGCGCCAGCACCTCGACAGGGGAGTACACTGAAGCTTTCTTT.

This chain's CDR3 is CASSFRTSGYTDTQYF. For the CDR3, the DNA is TGTGCCAGCAGCTTCAGGACTAGCGGTTACACAGATACGCAGTATTTT. The chain is built from TRBV5-5 and TRBJ2-3, with 10 bases matching TRBD2. The J segment lost 2 bases and the V segment lost 2 bases, leaving 5 bases of the junction unmatched. The germline gives CDR1 SGHKS, CDR2 YYEKEE (reference sequence). The CDR3 spans 16 residues.

The CDR3 DNA sequence: TGTGCCAGCAGCCAAGACCTCGGGAGTGAAAAACTGTTTTTT. Encoded protein: CASSQDLGSEKLFF. V usage is TRBV14 and J usage is TRBJ1-4; D uncertain. Germline lookup yields CDR1 SGHDN and CDR2 FVKESK. This CDR3 comprises 14 residues. V shed 0 bases and J shed 7 bases, with 9 bases lying between them.

V usage is TRBV6-1 and J usage is TRBJ1-5; D is possibly TRBD1 (6 bases). The CDR3 runs 16 residues. The V gene lost 2 bases and the J gene lost 0 bases, with 11 bases spanning the gap. Germline CDR1 reads MNHNS; CDR2 reads SASEGT. Written as DNA, the CDR3 is TGTGCCAGCAGTGAACTACAGGGAATTAGCAATCAGCCCCAGCATTTT. Translating gives CASSELQGISNQPQHF.

This chain links TRBV9 with TRBJ1-1, with 7 nucleotides matching TRBD1. CDR3 size: 15 residues. Germline CDR1 SGDLS, CDR2 YYNGEE. V dropped 3 bases and J dropped 1; count of bases not matched to a gene: 6. Written as DNA, the CDR3 is TGTGCCAGCAGCGGGGCCGGGACAGCGAACACTGAAGCTTTCTTT. It codes for CASSGAGTANTEAFF.

V gene TRBV5-4 combines with J gene TRBJ1-1; 8 bases align to TRBD1. Germline CDR1 is SGHNT and CDR2 is YYREEE (reference sequence). This CDR3 has 15 residues. V was clipped by 3 bases and J by 2 bases; unmatched bases: 6. The CDR3 DNA reads as TGTGCCAGCAGCTCGCCGGGACAGGCCAACACTGAAGCTTTCTTT. Translation gives CASSSPGQANTEAFF.